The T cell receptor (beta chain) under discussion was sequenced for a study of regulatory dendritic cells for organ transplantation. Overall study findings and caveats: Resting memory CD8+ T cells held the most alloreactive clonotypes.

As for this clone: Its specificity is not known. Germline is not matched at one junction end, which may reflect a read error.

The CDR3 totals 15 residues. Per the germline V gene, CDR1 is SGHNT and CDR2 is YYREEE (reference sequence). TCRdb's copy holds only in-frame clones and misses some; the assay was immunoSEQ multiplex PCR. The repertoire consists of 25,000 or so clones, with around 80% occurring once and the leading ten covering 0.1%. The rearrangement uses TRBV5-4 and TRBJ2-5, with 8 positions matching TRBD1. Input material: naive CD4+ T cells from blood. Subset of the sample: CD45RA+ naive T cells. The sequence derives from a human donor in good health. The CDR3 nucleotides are TGTGCCAGCAGCCTATGGACAGGGACCCAAGAAACCCAGTACTTC. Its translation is CASSLWTGTQETQYF.